The 4 T cell receptor beta chains listed next were all sequenced from one sample in a study of post-analysis software for immune sequencing data. Study results and limitations: Among 5 or 6 TRBV segments more frequent in patients than controls were TRBV5-6, TRBV5-1 and TRBV20-1.

Unique-molecular-identifier-tagged TCR beta cDNA libraries were used. Via MiXCR, TCRdb re-called the PCR reads, giving one row per CDR3 protein. The sample carries 450,000 or so distinct CDR3 sequences, roughly 45% recorded once. These receptors are not linked to any known antigen. Sequenced input: blood. Every receptor here comes from a girl aged 10-17 years with multiple sclerosis.

This clonotype appeared a few times. The chain combines TRBV15 with TRBJ2-5, with a possible D match to TRBD1 (6 bases). CDR1 LNHNV and CDR2 YYDKDF come from the germline V gene (reference sequence). With 4 bases removed from V and 1 base from J, the gap between germline ends came to 7 bases. This CDR3 is built from 13 residues. The CDR3 DNA follows: TGTGCCACCAGCAACAGGGCCCAAGAGACCCAGTACTTC. This gives the protein CATSNRAQETQYF.

The rearrangement joins TRBV2 to TRBJ2-5; D call uncertain. The germline gives CDR1 SNHLY, CDR2 FYNNEI. This CDR3 is 14 amino acids long. V lost 6 bases, J lost 0 bases, and 11 bases lay in between. CDR3 in DNA: TGTGCCAGCAGCGAGACCCTGTACCAAGAGACCCAGTACTTC. Translating it yields CASSETLYQETQYF.

This chain uses TRBV10-3 with TRBJ2-3; D remains ambiguous. CDR3 size: 16 residues. Germline CDR1 is ENHRY and CDR2 is SYGVKD. With 11 bases removed from V and 0 bases from J, the gap between germline ends came to 21 bases. The CDR3 is CASSRTAGTSTDTQYF. The CDR3 DNA reads TGTGCCTCGTCTCGGACGGCCGGTACTAGCACAGATACGCAGTATTTT.

V and J are TRBV5-1 and TRBJ1-4; 7 bases align to TRBD1. CDR1 and CDR2 from the germline V gene are SGHRS and YFSETQ. There are 15 residues in the CDR3. V shed 4 bases and J 7 bases; nucleotides not matched to a gene: 10. CDR3 in amino acids: CASSEDRHESEKLFF. The CDR3 nucleotides are TGCGCCAGCAGCGAGGACAGGCACGAAAGTGAAAAACTGTTTTTT.